The 7 T cell receptor beta chains presented below share a single source sample, sequenced in a study of cytomegalovirus exposure and HLA in healthy donors. With 60 Vbeta and 13 Jbeta primers, the PCR was carried out. Generated by immunoSEQ multiplex PCR, the TCRdb table keeps only in-frame clones and is missing some. The sample has 200,000 or so clones; roughly 83% are singletons. Sequencing was done on a sample of PBMCs. Receptor source: a boy younger than 10 in good health and CMV-seronegative.

The V and J genes are TRBV5-4 and TRBJ1-4, with D perhaps matching TRBD1 (6 bases). The CDR3 has 16 residues. Germline V CDR1 and CDR2: SGHNT, YYREEE (reference sequence). V lost 4 bases and J 3 bases, leaving 16 bases between the germline ends. The CDR3 loop reads CASSKTGTVANEKLFF. CDR3 nucleotides: TGTGCCAGCAGCAAGACAGGCACGGTGGCTAATGAAAAACTGTTTTTT. Looking up the rest from reference TRBV5-4 and TRBJ1-4 gives the full variable domain: ETGVTQSPTHLIKTRGQQVTLRCSSQSGHNTVSWYQQALGQGPQFIFQYYREEENGRGNFPPRFSGLQFPNYSSELNVNALELDDSALYLCASSKTGTVANEKLFFGSGTQLSVL.

This sequence joins TRBV5-1 and TRBJ2-1, with 10 bases matching TRBD2. With 1 base clipped from V and 4 bases from J, the junction kept 2 bases outside the gene matches. Per the germline V gene, CDR1 is SGHRS and CDR2 is YFSETQ. The CDR3 has 15 residues. The chain's CDR3 is CASSLTSGAYNEQFF. CDR3 DNA sequence: TGCGCCAGCAGCTTGACTAGCGGGGCATACAATGAGCAGTTCTTC.

This clone came up once. V is TRBV5-8 and J is TRBJ1-1; 10 bases are a match to TRBD1. The CDR3 loop spans 14 amino acids. Germline V gene data show CDR1 as SGHTS and CDR2 as YDEGEE. Trimming at V came to 4 bases and at J to 8 bases, leaving 8 bases not matched to a gene. The CDR3 DNA reads TGTGCCAGCAGCCGCGGGACAGGGGTAGTGGAAGCTTTCTTT. It specifies CASSRGTGVVEAFF.

The chain uses TRBV13 and TRBJ2-3; 9 bases align to TRBD2. Germline V lookup: CDR1 PRHDT, CDR2 FYEKMQ (reference sequence). The CDR3 sequence is 15 residues long. J was trimmed by 0 bases and V by 5 bases; bases with no gene match: 3. CDR3 amino acids: CASSLSGSSTDTQYF. In DNA form, the CDR3 reads TGTGCCAGCAGCCTTAGCGGGAGTAGCACAGATACGCAGTATTTT.

This chain connects TRBV30 to TRBJ2-6; D is undetermined. V was shortened by 5 bases and J by 1 base, with 6 bases between the two germline ends. There are 13 residues in the CDR3. Per germline, CDR1 GTSNPN and CDR2 SVGIG (reference sequence). The CDR3 here is CAWYESGANVLTF. The CDR3 DNA reads TGTGCCTGGTACGAGTCTGGGGCCAACGTCCTGACTTTC.

The chain recombines TRBV6-1 with TRBJ1-4; 10 bases agree with TRBD1. Trimming removed 6 bases from V and 7 bases from J; junction bases left unmatched: 5. This CDR3 region has 14 residues. Germline CDR1 reads MNHNS; CDR2 reads SASEGT. For the CDR3, the DNA is TGTGCCAGCAGGGTAGGGGACAGGGGTGAAAAACTGTTTTTT. This translates into CASRVGDRGEKLFF.

The V and J genes are TRBV9 and TRBJ1-4; D remains unclear. This CDR3 is 14 amino acids long. Trimming shortened V by 0 bases and J by 5 bases, and 8 bases separated the two germline ends. Germline values: CDR1 SGDLS, CDR2 YYNGEE. The CDR3 DNA sequence: TGTGCCAGCAGCGTAGGCCGGAGGAATGAAAAACTGTTTTTT. Translating gives CASSVGRRNEKLFF. Variable domain in full (rest from reference TRBV9 and TRBJ1-4): DSGVTQTPKHLITATGQRVTLRCSPRSGDLSVYWYQQSLDQGLQFLIQYYNGEERAKGNILERFSAQQFPDLHSELNLSSLELGDSALYFCASSVGRRNEKLFFGSGTQLSVL.